This TCR beta chain was identified in a study of blood T cell repertoires in COVID-19. Looking at the study overall: Sites across the United States, Italy and Spain contributed samples from acute and convalescent COVID-19. T cells, B-cell-depleted T cells, or PBMCs supplied cDNA or gDNA.

In the original processing: Amplification with reference gene primers provided the estimates of nucleated cell counts. Sequencing was performed with immunoSEQ multiplex PCR; in TCRdb, only in-frame clones are kept and a portion is missing. The DNA gave D and trimming, while V, J and clone size come from that table. The table has about 80,000 clones, 88% seen once. This CDR3 is built from 15 residues. Looked up from germline, CDR1 is SGHDN and CDR2 is FVKESK. Trimming took 4 bases from V and 4 from J, leaving 17 bases between them. Sequencing was carried out using peripheral blood. The sequence was obtained from an elderly woman with acute or convalescent COVID-19. The chain employs TRBV14 and TRBJ2-7; tentatively, D is TRBD1 (6 bases). The CDR3 loop is CASSRGRGLPYEQYF. As DNA, the CDR3 is TGTGCCAGCAGCCGGGGCAGGGGATTACCTTACGAGCAGTACTTC.